Detailed here is one T cell receptor (beta chain). The data were obtained in a study of control samples from healthy donors and cancer patients. The table came from immunoSEQ multiplex PCR; TCRdb's copy has only in-frame clones and leaves some out. The table has roughly 150,000 clones, around 88% seen once. The trim removed 8 bases at V and 1 base at J, leaving 3 bases unmatched. CDR1 is MDHEN, CDR2 SYDVKM, per germline. The CDR3 contains 14 residues. The receptor comes from a man in his late teens or twenties in good health. The rearrangement uses TRBV28 and TRBJ1-3; TRBD1 agrees at 9 bases. Sequenced sample: blood. Here the CDR3 reads CASGTGWSGNTIYF. The CDR3 DNA follows: TGTGCCAGCGGGACAGGGTGGTCTGGAAACACCATATATTTT.